These 2 T cell receptor beta chains were sequenced from one sample in a study of early T cells in non-severe SARS-CoV-2 infection. Each CDR3 protein gets one entry after TCRdb re-called the 5' RACE reads with MiXCR. The data contain about 81,000 distinct CDR3 sequences, roughly 6% of them singletons. The sequencing sample was made of whole blood. The source of these receptors is an adult who was a healthcare worker with PCR-confirmed SARS-CoV-2 infection or an uninfected control (not recorded which).

This clonotype was found many times. This sequence joins TRBV18 and TRBJ2-3; D remains ambiguous. The V and J ends lost 2 bases and 5 bases respectively, with 5 bases between them. Germline V gene sequence: CDR1 KGHSH, CDR2 LQKENI. This CDR3 spans 12 amino acids. In DNA, the CDR3 is TGTGCCAGCTCACCAGTGGGAGATACGCAGTATTTT. Protein sequence: CASSPVGDTQYF.

This clonotype was seen a few times. The chain links TRBV7-2 to TRBJ1-5, with TRBD1 as a possible D gene (6 bases). The V gene lost 1 base and the J gene lost 2 bases, with 9 bases spanning the gap. The CDR3 is 15 amino acids. Germline V gives CDR1 SGHTA, CDR2 FQGNSA. CDR3 amino acids: CASSLVRGRNQPQHF. The CDR3 region has the DNA TGTGCCAGCAGCTTAGTTCGGGGGCGCAATCAGCCCCAGCATTTT.